This T cell receptor beta chain was recovered during a study of CD4 T cells in relation to SARS-CoV-2 and coronaviruses. V gave up 6 bases and J gave up 7 bases, with 10 bases separating them. Germline CDR1 MNHEY, CDR2 SVGAGI. CDR3 length: 11 residues. Clones were sequenced by immunoSEQ multiplex PCR, and TCRdb holds only the in-frame ones, with some missing. The sample shows tens of thousands of clones, over 75% of them seen only once. The V and J genes are TRBV6-5 and TRBJ2-7; D assignment may be TRBD1 or TRBD2 (5 bases each). This clonotype was obtained from an adult with COVID-19. The sample was memory CD4+ T cells from PBMCs. CDR3 region: CASSERGEQYF. The CDR3, as DNA: TGTGCCAGCAGCGAGAGGGGTGAGCAGTACTTC.